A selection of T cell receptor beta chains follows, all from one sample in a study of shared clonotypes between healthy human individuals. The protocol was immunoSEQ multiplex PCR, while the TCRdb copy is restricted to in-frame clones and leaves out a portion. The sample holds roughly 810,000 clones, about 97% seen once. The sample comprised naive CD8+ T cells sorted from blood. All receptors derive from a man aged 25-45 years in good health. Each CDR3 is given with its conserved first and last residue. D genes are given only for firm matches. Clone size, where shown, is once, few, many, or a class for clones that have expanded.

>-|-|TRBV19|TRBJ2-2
TGTGCCAGTAGGAACAGAAACACCGGGGAGCTGTTTTTT
CASRNRNTGELFF
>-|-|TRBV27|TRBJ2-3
TGTGCCAGCAGAGGGGGCACAGATACGCAGTATTTT
CASRGGTDTQYF
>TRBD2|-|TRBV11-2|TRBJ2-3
TGTGCCAGCAGCTTAGACGGACTAGCGGGTCTCACAGATACGCAGTATTTT
CASSLDGLAGLTDTQYF
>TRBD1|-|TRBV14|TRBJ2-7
TGTGCCAGCAGCCAAGTAGTCTGGGACAGGGTCTACGAGCAGTACTTC
CASSQVVWDRVYEQYF
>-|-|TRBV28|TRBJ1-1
TGTGCCAGCAGTTTATTTGCTAACACTGAAGCTTTCTTT
CASSLFANTEAFF
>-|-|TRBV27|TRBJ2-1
TGTGCCAGCAGTTTCCCGGGACCCAGCTCCTACAATGAGCAGTTCTTC
CASSFPGPSSYNEQFF
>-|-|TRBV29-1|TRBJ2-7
TGCAGCGTGCTAGACCTATTCGGTCGGTGGGACTTC
CSVLDLFGRWDF
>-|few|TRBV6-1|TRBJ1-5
TGTGCCAGCAGTGAAGCCCGAAATAGCAATCAGCCCCAGCATTTT
CASSEARNSNQPQHF
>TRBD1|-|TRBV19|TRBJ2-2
TGTGCCAGTACGGACAGGGGAGTTACCGGGGAGCTGTTTTTT
CASTDRGVTGELFF
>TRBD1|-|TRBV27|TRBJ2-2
TGTGCCAGCAGGACAGGGACCCCCGGGGAGCTGTTTTTT
CASRTGTPGELFF
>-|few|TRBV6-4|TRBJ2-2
TGTGCCAGCAGTGACTCTAGCGGCGCCGGGGAGCTGTTTTTT
CASSDSSGAGELFF
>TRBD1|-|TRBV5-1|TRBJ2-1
TGCGCCAGCAGCTTGGAACAGGGGCGAGAGTTCTTC
CASSLEQGREFF
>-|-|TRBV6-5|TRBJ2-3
TGTGCCAGCAGTTACCGGCGGGGAGATACGCAGTATTTT
CASSYRRGDTQYF
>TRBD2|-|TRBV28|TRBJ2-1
TGTGCCAGCAGTTATCCCGGGAGGGAGCAGTTCTTC
CASSYPGREQFF
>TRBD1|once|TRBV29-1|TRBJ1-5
TGCAGCGTTGGGACAGGGGAAAGCAATCAGCCCCAGCATTTT
CSVGTGESNQPQHF
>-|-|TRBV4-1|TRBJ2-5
TGCGCCAGCAGCCATCCAACTAGCCCGGCGGAGACCCAGTACTTC
CASSHPTSPAETQYF
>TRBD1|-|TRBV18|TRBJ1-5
TGTGCCAGCTCACCACCGTCCGGGACAGGTAATCAGCCCCAGCATTTT
CASSPPSGTGNQPQHF
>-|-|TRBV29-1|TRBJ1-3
TGCAGCGTTGCTCGGGGGGCCATGGACGGGGAGGCTGGAAACACCATATATTTT
CSVARGAMDGEAGNTIYF
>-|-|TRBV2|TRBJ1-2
TGTGCCAGCAGTGAAGCGACAGGAATCTTCTATGGCTACACCTTC
CASSEATGIFYGYTF
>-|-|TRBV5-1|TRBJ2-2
TGCGCCAGCAGCTTGGACTCCAAACTCAACACCGGGGAGCTGTTTTTT
CASSLDSKLNTGELFF
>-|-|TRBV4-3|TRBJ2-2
TGCGCCAGCAGCCACGGCGCAGGGGCCGGGGAGCTGTTTTTT
CASSHGAGAGELFF
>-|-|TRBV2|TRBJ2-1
TGTGCCAGCAGTCCCCAAAGCGGCTACAATGAGCAGTTCTTC
CASSPQSGYNEQFF
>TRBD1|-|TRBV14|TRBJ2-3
TGTGCCAGCAGCCGCCAGGGACAGCTAGGTTTCACAGATACGCAGTATTTT
CASSRQGQLGFTDTQYF
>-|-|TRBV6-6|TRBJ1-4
TGTGCCACCAGCCGCCCCGGGGGCGCGGATGAAAAACTGTTTTTT
CATSRPGGADEKLFF
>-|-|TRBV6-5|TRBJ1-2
TGTGCCAGCAGTTTGACACAATTCTATGGCTACACCTTC
CASSLTQFYGYTF
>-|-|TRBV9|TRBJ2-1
TGTGCCAGCAGCGTAGTGGAGGGGAGGAGTGAGCAGTTCTTC
CASSVVEGRSEQFF